This TCR beta chain appears in the sequencing data of a study of T cell clonotyping in hematopoietic cell transplantation. Notes on the study in general: At the given depth, recipient repertoires were over 95% de novo clonotypes. Recipient TCR diversity dropped after transplant; expanded clonotypes rose from day 30 to 180. Graft donor and pretransplant recipient Inverse Simpson Index values predicted broader posttransplant TCR diversity.

Comment on this clone: Its antigen is currently unknown.

The data were produced by immunoSEQ multiplex PCR, yet TCRdb's version contains in-frame clones alone and is incomplete. The sample carries roughly 49,000 clones, 85% to 90% recorded once. This sample's time point: recipient sample about 28 days before transplant, after cytoreduction. V lost 2 bases and J 2 bases, leaving 14 bases between the germline ends. The CDR3 length is 15 residues. The germline gives CDR1 SGHNT, CDR2 YYREEE (reference sequence). The origin of this receptor is a man aged 60-69 years with biphenotypic leukemia. Some clones in this sample may be carry-over from other donors' samples. The sequencing here drew on peripheral blood mononuclear cells, taken before stem cell transplant. This chain uses TRBV5-4 with TRBJ2-7; D is uncertain. CDR3 residues: CASSFGRQAAYEQYF. The CDR3 region has the DNA TGTGCCAGCAGCTTCGGACGTCAAGCCGCCTACGAGCAGTACTTC.